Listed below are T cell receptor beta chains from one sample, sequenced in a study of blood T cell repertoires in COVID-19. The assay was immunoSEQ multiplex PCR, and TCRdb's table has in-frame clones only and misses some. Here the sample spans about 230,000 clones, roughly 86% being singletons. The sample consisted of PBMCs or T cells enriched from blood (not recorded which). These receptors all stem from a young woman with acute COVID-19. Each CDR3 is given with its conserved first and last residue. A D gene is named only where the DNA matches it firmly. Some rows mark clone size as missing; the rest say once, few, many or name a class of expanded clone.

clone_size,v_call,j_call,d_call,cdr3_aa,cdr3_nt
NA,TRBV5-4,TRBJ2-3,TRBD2,CASSLDGGGRGDTQYF,TGTGCCAGCAGCTTGGATGGGGGGGGTCGCGGAGATACGCAGTATTTT
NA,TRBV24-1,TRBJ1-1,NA,CATSDAGYTEAFF,TGTGCCACCAGTGATGCAGGTTACACTGAAGCTTTCTTT
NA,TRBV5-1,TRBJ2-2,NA,CASSSLRQGRVSGELFF,TGCGCCAGCAGCTCGCTCAGGCAGGGAAGAGTGTCCGGGGAGCTGTTTTTT
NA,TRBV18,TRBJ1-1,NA,CASSPRPAQAMNTEAFF,TGTGCCAGCTCACCTCGCCCCGCACAGGCGATGAACACTGAAGCTTTCTTT
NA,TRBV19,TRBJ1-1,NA,CASSMTSGNTEAFF,TGTGCCAGTAGTATGACTTCGGGAAACACTGAAGCTTTCTTT
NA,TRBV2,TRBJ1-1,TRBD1,CASSEEGQGWTEAFF,TGTGCCAGCAGTGAAGAAGGACAGGGCTGGACTGAAGCTTTCTTT
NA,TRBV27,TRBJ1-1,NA,CASSLNRVNTEAFF,TGTGCCAGCAGTTTGAACAGGGTGAACACTGAAGCTTTCTTT
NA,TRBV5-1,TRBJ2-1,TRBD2,CASSPGTSGIQQFF,TGCGCCAGCAGCCCCGGGACTAGCGGAATCCAGCAGTTCTTC
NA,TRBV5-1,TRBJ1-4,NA,CASSLEAATNEKLFF,TGCGCCAGCAGCTTGGAAGCGGCAACTAATGAAAAACTGTTTTTT
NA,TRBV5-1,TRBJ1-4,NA,CASSLGRNEKLFF,TGCGCCAGCAGCTTGGGCAGAAATGAAAAACTGTTTTTT
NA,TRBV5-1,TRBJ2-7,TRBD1,CASSSGQGAIYEQYF,TGCGCCAGCAGCTCAGGACAGGGGGCAATCTACGAGCAGTACTTC
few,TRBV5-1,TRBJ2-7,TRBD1,CASSSSTGDAFSYEQYF,TGCGCCAGCAGCTCTTCAACAGGGGACGCTTTTTCGTACGAGCAGTACTTC
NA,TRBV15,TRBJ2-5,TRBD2,CATSGRREETQYF,TGTGCCACCAGCGGGAGGCGGGAGGAGACCCAGTACTTC
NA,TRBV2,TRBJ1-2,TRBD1,CASNFGTAGYTF,TGTGCCAGCAACTTCGGGACAGCCGGCTACACCTTC
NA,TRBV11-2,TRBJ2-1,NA,CASSLEREQFF,TGTGCCAGCTCACTAGAGAGAGAGCAGTTCTTC
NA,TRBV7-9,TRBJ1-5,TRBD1,CASSLGDREEQPQHF,TGTGCCAGCAGCTTAGGGGACAGGGAAGAACAGCCCCAGCATTTT
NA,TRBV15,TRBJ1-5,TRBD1,CATSIVQGALNQPQHF,TGTGCCACCAGCATAGTACAGGGGGCCCTTAATCAGCCCCAGCATTTT
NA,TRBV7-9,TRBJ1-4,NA,CASSFRAGDEKLFF,TGTGCCAGCAGCTTCAGGGCAGGAGATGAAAAACTGTTTTTT
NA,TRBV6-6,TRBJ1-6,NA,CASSPQGFYNSPLHF,TGTGCCAGCAGTCCACAGGGATTCTATAATTCACCCCTCCACTTT
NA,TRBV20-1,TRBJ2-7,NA,CSASTGVMYEQYF,TGCAGTGCTAGTACGGGGGTGATGTACGAGCAGTACTTC
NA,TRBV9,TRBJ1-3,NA,CASSVVSQGGGNTIYF,TGTGCCAGCAGCGTAGTCTCACAGGGCGGTGGAAACACCATATATTTT
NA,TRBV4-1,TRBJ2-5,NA,CASSQVIPGGETQYF,TGCGCCAGCAGCCAAGTAATCCCAGGGGGGGAGACCCAGTACTTC
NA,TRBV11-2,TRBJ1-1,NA,CASSLGQLRNTEAFF,TGTGCCAGCAGTCTAGGACAGCTAAGAAACACTGAAGCTTTCTTT
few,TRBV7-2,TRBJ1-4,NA,CASSLDGGAGKLFF,TGTGCCAGCAGCTTAGATGGAGGGGCGGGAAAACTGTTTTTT
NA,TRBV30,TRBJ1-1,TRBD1,CASRQGSTEAFF,TGTGCCTCTCGACAGGGGAGCACTGAAGCTTTCTTT
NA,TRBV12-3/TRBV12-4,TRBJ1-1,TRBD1,CASSLGQGTEAFF,TGTGCCAGCAGTTTAGGACAGGGCACTGAAGCTTTCTTT
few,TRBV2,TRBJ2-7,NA,CASTRSYEQYF,TGTGCCAGCACGAGGTCCTACGAGCAGTACTTC
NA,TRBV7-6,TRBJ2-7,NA,CASSLGQGMNEQYF,TGTGCCAGCAGCTTAGGGCAGGGGATGAACGAGCAGTACTTC
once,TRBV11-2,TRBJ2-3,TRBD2,CASSSRGSGDPTDTQYF,TGTGCCAGCAGCTCGCGGGGAAGCGGGGACCCCACAGATACGCAGTATTTT
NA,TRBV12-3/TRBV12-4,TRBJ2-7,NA,CASSPQSYEQYF,TGTGCCAGCAGTCCCCAATCCTACGAGCAGTACTTC
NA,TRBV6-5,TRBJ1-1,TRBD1,CASTLGTANTEAFF,TGTGCCAGCACTCTCGGGACAGCGAACACTGAAGCTTTCTTT
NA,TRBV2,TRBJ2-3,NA,CASSDLSGDTDTQYF,TGTGCCAGCAGTGATCTTAGCGGAGACACAGATACGCAGTATTTT
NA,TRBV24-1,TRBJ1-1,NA,CATSDPSRGTEAFF,TGTGCCACCAGTGACCCTTCAAGGGGCACTGAAGCTTTCTTT
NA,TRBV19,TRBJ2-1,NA,CASTPDSYNEQFF,TGTGCCAGTACCCCCGACAGCTACAATGAGCAGTTCTTC
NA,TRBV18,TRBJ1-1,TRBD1,CASSLTRNRGENTEAFF,TGTGCCAGCTCCCTAACTCGAAACAGGGGGGAGAACACTGAAGCTTTCTTT
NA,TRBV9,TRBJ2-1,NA,CASSVWAGEEYNEQFF,TGTGCCAGCAGCGTGTGGGCAGGGGAAGAGTACAATGAGCAGTTCTTC